This T cell receptor (beta chain) was recorded in a study of blood T cells in healthy people across ages. A sample-barcoded 5' primer and a J-beta primer mix were used in a second PCR of roughly 7 to 12 cycles. MiXCR, applied by TCRdb to the 5' RACE reads, yields one record per CDR3 protein. Of around 800,000 distinct CDR3 sequences listed, 20% to 30% are singletons. In germline, CDR1 is SGHDT, CDR2 YYEEEE. Trimming shortened V by 4 bases and J by 1 base, and 9 bases separated the two germline ends. CDR3 length: 14 residues. This clonotype was observed a handful of times. Each individual donor underwent a draw of about 9.9 milliliters of peripheral blood. This same sample was also part of a study on T cells of mothers and their children.

The sequenced sample was blood. V usage is TRBV5-6 and J usage is TRBJ1-3; D is unclear. The clonotype was recovered from a boy younger than 18 in good health. The CDR3: CASSPVGSGNTIYF. The CDR3 nucleotides read TGTGCCAGCAGCCCCGTAGGATCTGGAAACACCATATATTTT.